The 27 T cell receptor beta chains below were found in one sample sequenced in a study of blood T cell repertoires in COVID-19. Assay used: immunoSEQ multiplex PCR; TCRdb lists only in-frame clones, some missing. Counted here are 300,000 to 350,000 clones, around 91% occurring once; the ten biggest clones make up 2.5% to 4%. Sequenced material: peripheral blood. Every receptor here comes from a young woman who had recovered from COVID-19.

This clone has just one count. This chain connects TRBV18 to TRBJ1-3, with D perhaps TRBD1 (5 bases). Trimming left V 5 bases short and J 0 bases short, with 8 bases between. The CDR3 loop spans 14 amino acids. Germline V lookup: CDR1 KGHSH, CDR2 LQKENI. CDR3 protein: CASSSDSSGNTIYF. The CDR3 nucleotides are TGTGCCAGCTCATCAGACAGCTCTGGAAACACCATATATTTT.

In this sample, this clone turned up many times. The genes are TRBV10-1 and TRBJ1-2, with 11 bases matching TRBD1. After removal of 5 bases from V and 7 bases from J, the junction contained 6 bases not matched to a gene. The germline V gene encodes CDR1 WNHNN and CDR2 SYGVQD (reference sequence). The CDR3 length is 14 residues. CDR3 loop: CASSPGQGVSGYTF. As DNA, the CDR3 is TGCGCCAGCAGTCCGGGACAGGGGGTTTCTGGCTACACCTTC.

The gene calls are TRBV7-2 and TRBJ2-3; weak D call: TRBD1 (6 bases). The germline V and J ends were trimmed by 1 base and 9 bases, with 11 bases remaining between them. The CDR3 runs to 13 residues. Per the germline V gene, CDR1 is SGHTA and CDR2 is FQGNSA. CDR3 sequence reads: CASSLDPTGTQYF. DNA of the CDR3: TGTGCCAGCAGCTTAGACCCCACAGGGACGCAGTATTTT.

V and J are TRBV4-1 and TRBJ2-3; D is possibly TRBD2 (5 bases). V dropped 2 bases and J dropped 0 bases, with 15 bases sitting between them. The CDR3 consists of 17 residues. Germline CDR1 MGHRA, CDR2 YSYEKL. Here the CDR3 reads CASSQFPERLSTDTQYF. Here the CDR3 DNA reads TGCGCCAGCAGCCAATTTCCCGAGCGGTTAAGCACAGATACGCAGTATTTT.

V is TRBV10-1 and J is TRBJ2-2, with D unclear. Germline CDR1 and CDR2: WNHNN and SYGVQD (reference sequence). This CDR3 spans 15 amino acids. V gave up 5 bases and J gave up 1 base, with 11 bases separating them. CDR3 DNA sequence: TGCGCCAGCAGTCTGGCGACTGGGAACACCGGGGAGCTGTTTTTT. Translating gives CASSLATGNTGELFF.

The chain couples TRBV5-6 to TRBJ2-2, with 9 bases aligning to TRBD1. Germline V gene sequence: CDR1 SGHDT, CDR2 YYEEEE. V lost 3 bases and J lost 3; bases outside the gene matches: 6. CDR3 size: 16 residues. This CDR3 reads CASSSMDRGYTGELFF. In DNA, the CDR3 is TGTGCCAGCAGCTCGATGGACAGGGGTTACACCGGGGAGCTGTTTTTT.

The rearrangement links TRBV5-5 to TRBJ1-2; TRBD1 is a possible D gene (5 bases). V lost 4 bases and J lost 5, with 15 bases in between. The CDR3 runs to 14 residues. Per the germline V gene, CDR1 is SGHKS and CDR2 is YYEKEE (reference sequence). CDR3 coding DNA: TGTGCCAGCAGCCAGTACGACGGGACTTATGGCTACACCTTC. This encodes CASSQYDGTYGYTF.

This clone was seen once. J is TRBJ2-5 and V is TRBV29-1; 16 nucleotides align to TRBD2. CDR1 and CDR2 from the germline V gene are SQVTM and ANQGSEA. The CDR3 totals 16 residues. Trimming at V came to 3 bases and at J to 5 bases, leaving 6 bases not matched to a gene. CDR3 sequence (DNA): TGCAGCGTTGAGGGAGGGGGACTAGCGGGAGGGGAGACCCAGTACTTC. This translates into CSVEGGGLAGGETQYF.

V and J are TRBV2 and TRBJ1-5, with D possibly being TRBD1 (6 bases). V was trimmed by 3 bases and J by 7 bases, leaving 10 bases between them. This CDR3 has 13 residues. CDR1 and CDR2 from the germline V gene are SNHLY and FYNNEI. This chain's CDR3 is CASSDRGGQPQHF. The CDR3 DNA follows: TGTGCCAGCAGTGACAGGGGCGGGCAGCCCCAGCATTTT.

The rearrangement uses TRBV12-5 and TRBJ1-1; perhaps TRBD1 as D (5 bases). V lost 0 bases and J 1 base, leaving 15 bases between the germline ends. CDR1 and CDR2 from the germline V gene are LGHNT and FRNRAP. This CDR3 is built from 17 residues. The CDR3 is CASGLVLVGARNTEAFF. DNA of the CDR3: TGTGCTAGTGGTTTGGTATTAGTAGGGGCGAGGAACACTGAAGCTTTCTTT. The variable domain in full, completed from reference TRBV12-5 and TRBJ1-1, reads DARVTQTPRHKVTEMGQEVTMRCQPILGHNTVFWYRQTMMQGLELLAYFRNRAPLDDSGMPKDRFSAEMPDATLATLKIQPSEPRDSAVYFCASGLVLVGARNTEAFFGQGTRLTVV.

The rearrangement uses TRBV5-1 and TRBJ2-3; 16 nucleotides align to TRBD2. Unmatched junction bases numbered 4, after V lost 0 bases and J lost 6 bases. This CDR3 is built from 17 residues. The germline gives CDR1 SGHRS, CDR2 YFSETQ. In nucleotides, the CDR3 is TGCGCCAGCAGCTTGGAGGGGACTAGCGGGAGGGATGATACGCAGTATTTT. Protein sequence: CASSLEGTSGRDDTQYF.

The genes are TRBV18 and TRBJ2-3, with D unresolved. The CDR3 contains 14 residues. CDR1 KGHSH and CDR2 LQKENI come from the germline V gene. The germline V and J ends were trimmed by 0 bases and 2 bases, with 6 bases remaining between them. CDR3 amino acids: CASSPPAFTDTQYF. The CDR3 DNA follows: TGTGCCAGCTCACCACCGGCCTTCACAGATACGCAGTATTTT.

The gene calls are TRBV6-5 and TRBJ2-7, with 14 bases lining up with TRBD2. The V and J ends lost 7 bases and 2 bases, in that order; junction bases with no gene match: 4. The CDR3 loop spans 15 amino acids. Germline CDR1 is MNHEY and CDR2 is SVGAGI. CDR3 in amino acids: CASTGTSGGAYEQYV. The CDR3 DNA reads TGTGCCAGCACCGGGACTAGCGGGGGTGCCTACGAGCAGTACGTC.

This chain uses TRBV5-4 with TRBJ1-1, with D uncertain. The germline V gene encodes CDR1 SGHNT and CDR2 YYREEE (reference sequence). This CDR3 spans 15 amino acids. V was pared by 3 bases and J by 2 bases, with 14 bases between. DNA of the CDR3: TGTGCCAGCAGCTACTACGGATTGCAAAACACTGAAGCTTTCTTT. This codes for CASSYYGLQNTEAFF.

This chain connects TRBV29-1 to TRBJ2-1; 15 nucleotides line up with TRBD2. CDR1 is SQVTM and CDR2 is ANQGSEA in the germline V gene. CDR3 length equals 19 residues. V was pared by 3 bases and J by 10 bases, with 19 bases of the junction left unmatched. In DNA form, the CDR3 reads TGCAGCGTTGACGACAGCCGAAAACCGGGACTAGCGGGAGGAAGCGAGCAGTTCTTC. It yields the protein CSVDDSRKPGLAGGSEQFF.

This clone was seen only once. CDR3 sequence (DNA): TGTGCCAGCATTTCTACGGGGTGGACAGATACGCAGTATTTT. Encoded protein: CASISTGWTDTQYF. This chain joins TRBV5-6 and TRBJ2-3; the D gene is possibly TRBD2 (5 bases). The CDR3 is 14 amino acids. Germline loops: CDR1 SGHDT, CDR2 YYEEEE. Trimming stripped 6 bases from V and 3 bases from J, with 14 bases between.

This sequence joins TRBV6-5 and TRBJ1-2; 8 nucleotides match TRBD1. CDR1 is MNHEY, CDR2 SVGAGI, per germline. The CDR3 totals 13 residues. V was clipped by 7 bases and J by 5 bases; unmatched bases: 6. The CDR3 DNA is TGTGCCAGCAAGCAGGGGGCGCAGTATGGCTACACCTTC. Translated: CASKQGAQYGYTF.

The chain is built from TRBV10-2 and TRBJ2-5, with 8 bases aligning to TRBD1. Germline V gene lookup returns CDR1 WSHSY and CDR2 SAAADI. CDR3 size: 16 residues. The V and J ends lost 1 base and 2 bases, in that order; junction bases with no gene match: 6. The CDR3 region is CASSEWQGARQETQYF. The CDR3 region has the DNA TGCGCCAGCAGTGAGTGGCAGGGGGCGCGTCAAGAGACCCAGTACTTC.

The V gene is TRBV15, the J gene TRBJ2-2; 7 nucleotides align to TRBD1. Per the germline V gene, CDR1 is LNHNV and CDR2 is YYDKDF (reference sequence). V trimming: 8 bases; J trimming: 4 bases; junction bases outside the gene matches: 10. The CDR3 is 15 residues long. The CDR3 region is CATASRQGITGELFF. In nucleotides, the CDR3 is TGTGCCACCGCTTCGAGACAGGGAATCACCGGGGAGCTGTTTTTT.

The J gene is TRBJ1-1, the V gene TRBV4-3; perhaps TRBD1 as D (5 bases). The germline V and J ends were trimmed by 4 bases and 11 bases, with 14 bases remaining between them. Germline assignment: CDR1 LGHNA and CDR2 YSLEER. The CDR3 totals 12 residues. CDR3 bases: TGCGCCAGCAGCCTTGGGGCCGGGGGGGCTTTCTTT. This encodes CASSLGAGGAFF.

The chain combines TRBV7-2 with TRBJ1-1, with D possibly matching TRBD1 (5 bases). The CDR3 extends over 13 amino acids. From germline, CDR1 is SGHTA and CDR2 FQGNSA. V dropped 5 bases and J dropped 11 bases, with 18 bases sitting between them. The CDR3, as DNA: TGTGCCAGCAGCAAAATGGGGGGGGAGTGGGCTTTCTTT. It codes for CASSKMGGEWAFF. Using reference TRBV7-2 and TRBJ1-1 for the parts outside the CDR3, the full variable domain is GAGVSQSPSNKVTEKGKDVELRCDPISGHTALYWYRQSLGQGLEFLIYFQGNSAPDKSGLPSDRFSAERTGGSVSTLTIQRTQQEDSAVYLCASSKMGGEWAFFGQGTRLTVV.

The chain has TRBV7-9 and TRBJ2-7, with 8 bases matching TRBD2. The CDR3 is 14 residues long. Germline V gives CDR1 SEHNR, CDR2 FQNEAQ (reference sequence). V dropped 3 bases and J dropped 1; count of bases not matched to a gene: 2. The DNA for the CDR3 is TGTGCCAGCAGCTTTGCTAGCGGGTCCTACGAGCAGTACGTC. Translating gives CASSFASGSYEQYV.

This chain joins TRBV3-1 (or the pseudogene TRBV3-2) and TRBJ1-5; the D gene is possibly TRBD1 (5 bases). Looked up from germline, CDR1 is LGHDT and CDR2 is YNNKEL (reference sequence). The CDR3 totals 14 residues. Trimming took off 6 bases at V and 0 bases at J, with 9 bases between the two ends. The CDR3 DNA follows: TGTGCCAGCAGTAAGACAGATAGCAATCAGCCCCAGCATTTT. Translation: CASSKTDSNQPQHF.

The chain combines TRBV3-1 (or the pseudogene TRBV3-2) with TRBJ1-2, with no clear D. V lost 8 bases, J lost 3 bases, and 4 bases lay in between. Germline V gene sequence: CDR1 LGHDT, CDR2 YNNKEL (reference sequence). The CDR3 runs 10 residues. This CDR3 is CASGDYGYTF. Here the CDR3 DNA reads TGTGCCAGCGGAGACTATGGCTACACCTTC.

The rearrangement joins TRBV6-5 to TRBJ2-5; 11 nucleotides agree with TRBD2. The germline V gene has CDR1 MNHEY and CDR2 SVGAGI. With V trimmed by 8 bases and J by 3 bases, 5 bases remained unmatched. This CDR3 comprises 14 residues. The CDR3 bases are TGTGCCAGCCGCCAGGGACTAGCGGAAGAGACCCAGTACTTC. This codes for CASRQGLAEETQYF.

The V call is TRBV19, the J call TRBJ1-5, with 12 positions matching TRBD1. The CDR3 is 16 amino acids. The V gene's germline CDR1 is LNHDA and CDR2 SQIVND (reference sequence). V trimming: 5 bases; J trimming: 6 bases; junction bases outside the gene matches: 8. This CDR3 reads CASSSPGQGASQPQHF. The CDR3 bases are TGTGCCAGTAGTTCGCCGGGACAGGGGGCGAGTCAGCCCCAGCATTTT.

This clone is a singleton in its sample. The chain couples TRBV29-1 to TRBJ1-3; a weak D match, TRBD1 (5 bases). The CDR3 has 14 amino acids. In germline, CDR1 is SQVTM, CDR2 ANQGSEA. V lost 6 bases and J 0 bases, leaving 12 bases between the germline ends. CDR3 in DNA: TGCAGCGTGGTCGACAGCGCCTCTGGAAACACCATATATTTT. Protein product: CSVVDSASGNTIYF.